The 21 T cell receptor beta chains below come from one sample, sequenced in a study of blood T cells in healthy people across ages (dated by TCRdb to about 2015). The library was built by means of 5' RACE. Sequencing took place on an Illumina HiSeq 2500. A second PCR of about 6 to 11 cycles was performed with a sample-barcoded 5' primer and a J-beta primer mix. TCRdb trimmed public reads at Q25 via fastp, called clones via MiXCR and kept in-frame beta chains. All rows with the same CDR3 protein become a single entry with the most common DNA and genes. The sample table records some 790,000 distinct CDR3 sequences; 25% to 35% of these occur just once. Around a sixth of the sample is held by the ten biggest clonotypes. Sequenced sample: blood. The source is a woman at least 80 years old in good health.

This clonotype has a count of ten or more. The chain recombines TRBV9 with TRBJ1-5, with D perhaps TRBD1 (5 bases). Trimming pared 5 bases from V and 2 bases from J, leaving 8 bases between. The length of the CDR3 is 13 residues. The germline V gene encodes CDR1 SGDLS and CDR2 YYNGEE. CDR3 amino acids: CASRAGRNQPQHF. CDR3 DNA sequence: TGTGCCAGCAGGGCAGGGCGCAATCAGCCCCAGCATTTT.

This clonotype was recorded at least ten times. This CDR3 reads CSIISPDTQYF. CDR3 DNA: TGCAGTATTATTTCCCCAGATACGCAGTATTTT. The rearrangement joins TRBV29-1 to TRBJ2-3; D remains ambiguous. This CDR3 spans 11 amino acids. The germline V gene has CDR1 SQVTM and CDR2 ANQGSEA.

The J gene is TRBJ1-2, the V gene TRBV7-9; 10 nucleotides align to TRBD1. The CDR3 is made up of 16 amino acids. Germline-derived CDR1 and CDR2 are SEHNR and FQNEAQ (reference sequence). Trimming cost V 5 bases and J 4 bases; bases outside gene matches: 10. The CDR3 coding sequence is TGTGCCAGCAGCGAGGCCGGGACAGGGGTTGGCTATGGCTACACCTTC. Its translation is CASSEAGTGVGYGYTF.

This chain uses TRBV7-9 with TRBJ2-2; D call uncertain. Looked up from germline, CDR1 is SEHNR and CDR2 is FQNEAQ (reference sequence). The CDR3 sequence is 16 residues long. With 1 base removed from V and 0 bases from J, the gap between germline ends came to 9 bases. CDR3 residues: CASSLGGGSNTGELFF. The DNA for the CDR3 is TGTGCCAGCAGCTTAGGTGGTGGTTCGAACACCGGGGAGCTGTTTTTT. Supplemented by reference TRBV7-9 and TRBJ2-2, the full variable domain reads DTGVSQNPRHKITKRGQNVTFRCDPISEHNRLYWYRQTLGQGPEFLTYFQNEAQLEKSRLLSDRFSAERPKGSFSTLEIQRTEQGDSAMYLCASSLGGGSNTGELFFGEGSRLTVL.

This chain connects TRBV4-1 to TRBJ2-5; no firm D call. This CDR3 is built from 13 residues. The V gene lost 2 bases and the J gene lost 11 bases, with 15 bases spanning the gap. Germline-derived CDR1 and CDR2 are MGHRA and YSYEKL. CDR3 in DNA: TGCGCCAGCAGCCAACGGGTTTACAATGAGCAGTACTTC. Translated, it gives CASSQRVYNEQYF.

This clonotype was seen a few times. The CDR3 sequence: CATSDPSLPETQYF. The CDR3 DNA reads TGTGCCACCAGTGATCCATCACTCCCAGAGACCCAGTACTTC. This chain uses TRBV24-1 with TRBJ2-5; D gene unclear. V was pared by 3 bases and J by 4 bases, with 11 bases between. CDR1 KGHDR and CDR2 SFDVKD come from the germline V gene. There are 14 residues in the CDR3.

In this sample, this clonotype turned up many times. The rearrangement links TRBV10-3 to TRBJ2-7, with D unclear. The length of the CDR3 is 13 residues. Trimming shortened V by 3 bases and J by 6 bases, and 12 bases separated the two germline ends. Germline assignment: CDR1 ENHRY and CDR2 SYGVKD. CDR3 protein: CAISDGRSREQYF. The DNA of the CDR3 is TGTGCCATCAGTGATGGACGTAGCCGCGAGCAGTACTTC.

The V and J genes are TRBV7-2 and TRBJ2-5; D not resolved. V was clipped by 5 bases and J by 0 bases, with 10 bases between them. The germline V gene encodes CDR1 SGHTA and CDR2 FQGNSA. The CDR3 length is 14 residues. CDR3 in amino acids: CASSLRQHQETQYF. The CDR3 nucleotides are TGTGCCAGCAGCCTCAGACAACACCAAGAGACCCAGTACTTC.

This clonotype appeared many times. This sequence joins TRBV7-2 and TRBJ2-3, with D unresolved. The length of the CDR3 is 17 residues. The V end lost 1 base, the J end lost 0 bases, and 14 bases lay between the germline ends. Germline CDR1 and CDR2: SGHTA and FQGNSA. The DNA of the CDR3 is TGTGCCAGCAGCTTAGGAGTACAGATAACTAGCACAGATACGCAGTATTTT. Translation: CASSLGVQITSTDTQYF.

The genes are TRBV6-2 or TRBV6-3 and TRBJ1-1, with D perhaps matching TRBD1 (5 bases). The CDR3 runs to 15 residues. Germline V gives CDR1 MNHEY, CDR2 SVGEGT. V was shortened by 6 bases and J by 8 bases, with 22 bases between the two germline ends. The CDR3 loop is CASSSWGRAQNEAFF. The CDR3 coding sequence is TGTGCCAGCAGCTCCTGGGGGAGGGCCCAAAACGAAGCTTTCTTT.

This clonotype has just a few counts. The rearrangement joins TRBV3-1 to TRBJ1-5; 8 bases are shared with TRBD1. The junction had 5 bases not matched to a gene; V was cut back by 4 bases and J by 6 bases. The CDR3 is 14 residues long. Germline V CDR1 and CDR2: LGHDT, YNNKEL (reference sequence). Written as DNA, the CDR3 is TGTGCCAGCAGCCTAACAGGGGGTAGTCAGCCCCAGCATTTT. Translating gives CASSLTGGSQPQHF.

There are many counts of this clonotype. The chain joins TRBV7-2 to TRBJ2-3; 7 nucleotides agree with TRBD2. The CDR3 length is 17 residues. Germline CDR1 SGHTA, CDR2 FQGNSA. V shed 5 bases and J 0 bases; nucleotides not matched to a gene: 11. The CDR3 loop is CASSERLGAGSTDTQYF. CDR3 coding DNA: TGTGCCAGCAGCGAACGACTCGGAGCGGGGAGCACAGATACGCAGTATTTT. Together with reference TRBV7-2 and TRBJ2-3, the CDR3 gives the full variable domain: GAGVSQSPSNKVTEKGKDVELRCDPISGHTALYWYRQSLGQGLEFLIYFQGNSAPDKSGLPSDRFSAERTGGSVSTLTIQRTQQEDSAVYLCASSERLGAGSTDTQYFGPGTRLTVL.

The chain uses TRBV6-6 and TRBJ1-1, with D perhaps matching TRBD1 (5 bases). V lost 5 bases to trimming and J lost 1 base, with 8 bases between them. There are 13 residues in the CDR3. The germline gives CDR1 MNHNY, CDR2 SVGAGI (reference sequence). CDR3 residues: CASSGAENTEAFF. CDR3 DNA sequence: TGTGCCAGCAGTGGGGCGGAGAACACTGAAGCTTTCTTT.

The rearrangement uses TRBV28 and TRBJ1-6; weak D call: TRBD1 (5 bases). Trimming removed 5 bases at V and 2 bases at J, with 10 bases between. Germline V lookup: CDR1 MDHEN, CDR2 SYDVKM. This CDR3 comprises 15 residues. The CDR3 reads CASSARGTYNSPLHF. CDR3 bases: TGTGCCAGCAGTGCCCGGGGCACCTATAATTCACCCCTCCACTTT.

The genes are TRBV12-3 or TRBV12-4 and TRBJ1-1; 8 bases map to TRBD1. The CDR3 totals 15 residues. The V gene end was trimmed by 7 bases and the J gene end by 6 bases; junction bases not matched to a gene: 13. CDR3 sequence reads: CASINRQGLGAEAFF. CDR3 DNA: TGTGCCAGCATCAATAGACAGGGGCTGGGCGCTGAAGCTTTCTTT.

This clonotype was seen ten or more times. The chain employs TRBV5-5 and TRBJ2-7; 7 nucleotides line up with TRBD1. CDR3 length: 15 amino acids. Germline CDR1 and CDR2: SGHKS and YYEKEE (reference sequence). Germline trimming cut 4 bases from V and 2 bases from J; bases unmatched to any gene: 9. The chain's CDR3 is CASSIGTVNTYEQYF. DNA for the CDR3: TGTGCCAGCAGCATCGGGACAGTAAATACCTACGAGCAGTACTTC.

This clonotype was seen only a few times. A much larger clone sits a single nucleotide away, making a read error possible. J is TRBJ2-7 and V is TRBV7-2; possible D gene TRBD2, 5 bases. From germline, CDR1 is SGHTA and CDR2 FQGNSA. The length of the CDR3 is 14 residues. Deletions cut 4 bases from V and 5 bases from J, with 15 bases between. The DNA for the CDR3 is TGTGCCAGCAGCTCATTGAGGGCCATCGACGAGCAGTACTTC. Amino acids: CASSSLRAIDEQYF.

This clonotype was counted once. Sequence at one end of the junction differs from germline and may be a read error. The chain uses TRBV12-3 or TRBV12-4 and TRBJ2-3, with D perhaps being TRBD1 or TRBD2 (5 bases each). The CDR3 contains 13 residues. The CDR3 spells CASSGGRTDAQYF. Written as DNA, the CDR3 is TGTGCCAGCAGTGGGGGTCGCACAGATGCGCAGTATTTT.

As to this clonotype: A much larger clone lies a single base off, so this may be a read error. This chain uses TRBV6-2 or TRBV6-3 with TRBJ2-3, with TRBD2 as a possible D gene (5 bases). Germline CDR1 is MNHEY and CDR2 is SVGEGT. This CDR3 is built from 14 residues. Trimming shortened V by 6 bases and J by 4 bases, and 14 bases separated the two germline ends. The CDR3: CASRMRLNADTQYF. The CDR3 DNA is TGTGCCAGCAGGATGAGACTAAACGCAGATACGCAGTATTTT.

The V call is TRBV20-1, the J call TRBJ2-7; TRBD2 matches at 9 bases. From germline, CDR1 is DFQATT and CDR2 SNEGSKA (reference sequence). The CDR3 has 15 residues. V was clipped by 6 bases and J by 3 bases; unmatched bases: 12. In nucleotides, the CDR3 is TGCAGTGCCCTTGCGAGGGCTAGCGGGAACTACGAGCAGTACTTC. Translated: CSALARASGNYEQYF.

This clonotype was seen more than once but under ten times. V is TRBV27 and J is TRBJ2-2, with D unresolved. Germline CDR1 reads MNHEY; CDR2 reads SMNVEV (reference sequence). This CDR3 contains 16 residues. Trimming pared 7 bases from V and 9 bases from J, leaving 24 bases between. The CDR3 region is CASTTHYTTGRRELFF. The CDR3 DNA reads TGTGCCAGCACCACCCACTATACAACTGGGCGCAGGGAGCTGTTTTTT.